This T cell receptor beta chain was recorded in a study of CD8 T cells in ankylosing spondylitis. Study-wide findings and caveats: Ankylosing spondylitis blood appeared to carry a characteristic TCR beta motif of seven to nine highly homologous variants. Peripheral blood held disease-linked clones only at relatively low frequency, and these were CD8+.

The sample holds a few counts of this clonotype. Its matching antigen is unknown. The authors made TCR beta libraries by quantitative 5'-RACE with molecular barcodes. TCRdb re-called the 5' RACE reads through MiXCR, storing one row per CDR3 protein. The sample has about 200,000 distinct CDR3 sequences, over 10% seen once. Between the trimmed V and J ends, which lost 7 bases and 2 bases, there was a span of 13 bases. The CDR3 covers 14 residues. The chain has TRBV12-3 or TRBV12-4 and TRBJ2-3; D not resolved. The receptor was derived from a male donor with ankylosing spondylitis or in good health (not recorded which). The sequencing sample was made of blood, either unsorted or a sorted T cell fraction (not recorded which). The DNA for the CDR3 is TGTGCCAGCACTACCGGGCTCGCCACAGATACGCAGTATTTT. This translates into CASTTGLATDTQYF.